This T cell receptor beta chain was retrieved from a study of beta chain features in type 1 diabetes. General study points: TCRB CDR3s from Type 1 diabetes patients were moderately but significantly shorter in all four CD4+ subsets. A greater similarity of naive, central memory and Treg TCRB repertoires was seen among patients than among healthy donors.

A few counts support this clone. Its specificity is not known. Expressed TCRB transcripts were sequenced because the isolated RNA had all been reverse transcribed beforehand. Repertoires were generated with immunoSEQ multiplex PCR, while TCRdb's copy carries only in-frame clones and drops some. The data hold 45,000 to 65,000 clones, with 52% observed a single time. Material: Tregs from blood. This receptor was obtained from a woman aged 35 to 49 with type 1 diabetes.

CDR3: CASSPAAPWTEAFF. The CDR3 DNA sequence: TGTGCCAGCAGTCCAGCGGCCCCTTGGACTGAAGCTTTCTTT. This sequence joins TRBV28 and TRBJ1-1, with D hard to call. Looked up from germline, CDR1 is MDHEN and CDR2 is SYDVKM. This CDR3 has 14 residues. Trimming cost V 5 bases and J 5 bases, with 15 bases left between them.